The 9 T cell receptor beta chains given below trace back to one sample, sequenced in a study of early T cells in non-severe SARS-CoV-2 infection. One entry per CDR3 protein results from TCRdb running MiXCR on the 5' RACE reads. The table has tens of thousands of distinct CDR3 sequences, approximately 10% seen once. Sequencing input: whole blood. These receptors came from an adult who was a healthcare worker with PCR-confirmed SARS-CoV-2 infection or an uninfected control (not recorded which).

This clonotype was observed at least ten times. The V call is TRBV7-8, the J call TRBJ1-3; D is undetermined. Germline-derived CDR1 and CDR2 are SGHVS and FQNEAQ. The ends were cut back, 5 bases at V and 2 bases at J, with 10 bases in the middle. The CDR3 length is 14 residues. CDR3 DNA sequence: TGTGCCAGCAGCCAAGAGGTTCCTGGAAACACCATATATTTT. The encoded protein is CASSQEVPGNTIYF.

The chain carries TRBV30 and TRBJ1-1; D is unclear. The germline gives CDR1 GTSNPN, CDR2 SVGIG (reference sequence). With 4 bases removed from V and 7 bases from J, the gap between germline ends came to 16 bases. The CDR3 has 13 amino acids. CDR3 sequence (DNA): TGTGCCTGGAAGAAACCGGGAACCCATGAAGCTTTCTTT. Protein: CAWKKPGTHEAFF.

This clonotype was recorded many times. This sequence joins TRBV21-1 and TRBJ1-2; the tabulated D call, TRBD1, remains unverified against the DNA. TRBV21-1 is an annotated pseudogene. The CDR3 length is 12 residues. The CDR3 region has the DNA TGTGCCAGCAGCAAAGGCCAGGGGCCCTACACCTTC. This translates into CASSKGQGPYTF.

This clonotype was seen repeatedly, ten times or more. The CDR3 region has the DNA TGCAGTGCTAGGGGGACGGCTGGCACAGATACGCAGTATTTT. Its protein is CSARGTAGTDTQYF. The chain carries TRBV20-1 and TRBJ2-3; possibly TRBD1 or TRBD2 for D (5 bases each). Germline loops: CDR1 DFQATT, CDR2 SNEGSKA (reference sequence). V was clipped by 3 bases and J by 1 base, with 11 bases between them. This CDR3 comprises 14 residues.

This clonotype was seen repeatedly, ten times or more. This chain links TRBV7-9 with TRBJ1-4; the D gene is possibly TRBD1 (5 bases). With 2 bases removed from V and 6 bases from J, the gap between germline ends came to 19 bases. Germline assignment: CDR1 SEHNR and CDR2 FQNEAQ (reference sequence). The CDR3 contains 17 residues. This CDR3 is CASSLTPGHLGYEKLFF. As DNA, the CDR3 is TGTGCCAGCAGCTTAACCCCCGGACACCTGGGGTATGAAAAACTGTTTTTT.

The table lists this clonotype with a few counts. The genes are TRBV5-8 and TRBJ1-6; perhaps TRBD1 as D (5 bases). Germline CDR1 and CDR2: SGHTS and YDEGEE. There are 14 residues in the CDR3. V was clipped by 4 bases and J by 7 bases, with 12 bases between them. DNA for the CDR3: TGTGCCAGCAGCGCCGGGGGAATCAATTCACCCCTCCACTTT. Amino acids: CASSAGGINSPLHF.

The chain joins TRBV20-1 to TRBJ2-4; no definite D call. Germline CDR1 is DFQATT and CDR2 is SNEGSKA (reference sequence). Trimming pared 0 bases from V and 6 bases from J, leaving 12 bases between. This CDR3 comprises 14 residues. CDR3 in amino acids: CSARDYRSLNIQYF. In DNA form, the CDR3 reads TGCAGTGCTAGAGACTATAGGAGCCTAAACATTCAGTACTTC.

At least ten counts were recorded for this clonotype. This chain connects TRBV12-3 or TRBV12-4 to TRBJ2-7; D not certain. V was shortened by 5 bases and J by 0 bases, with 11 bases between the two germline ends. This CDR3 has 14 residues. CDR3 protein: CASSPPLYSYEQYF. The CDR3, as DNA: TGTGCCAGCAGTCCGCCTCTTTACTCCTACGAGCAGTACTTC.

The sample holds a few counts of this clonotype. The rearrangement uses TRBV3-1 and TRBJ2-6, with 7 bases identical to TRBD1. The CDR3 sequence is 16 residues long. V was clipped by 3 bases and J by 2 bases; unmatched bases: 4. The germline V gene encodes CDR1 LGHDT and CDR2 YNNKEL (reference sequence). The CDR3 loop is CASSHQGVPGANVLTF. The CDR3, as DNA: TGTGCCAGCAGCCACCAGGGGGTCCCTGGGGCCAACGTCCTGACTTTC.